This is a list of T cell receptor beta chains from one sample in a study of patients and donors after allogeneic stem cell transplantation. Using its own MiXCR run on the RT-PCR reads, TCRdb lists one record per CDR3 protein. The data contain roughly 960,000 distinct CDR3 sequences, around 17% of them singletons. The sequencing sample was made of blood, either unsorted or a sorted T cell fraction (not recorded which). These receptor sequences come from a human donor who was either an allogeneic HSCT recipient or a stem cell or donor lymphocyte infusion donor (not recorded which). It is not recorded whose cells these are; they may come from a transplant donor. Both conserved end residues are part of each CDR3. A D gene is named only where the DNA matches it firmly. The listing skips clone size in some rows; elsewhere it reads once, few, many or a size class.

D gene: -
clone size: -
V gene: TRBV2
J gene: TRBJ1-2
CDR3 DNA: TGTGCCAGCAGCACCGAACAGGGAGCCAGTTATGGCTACACCTTC
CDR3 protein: CASSTEQGASYGYTF

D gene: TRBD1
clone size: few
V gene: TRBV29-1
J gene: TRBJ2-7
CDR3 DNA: TGCAGCGCCCAACCACCGGGACAGGGGTTAGGCGAGCAGTACTTC
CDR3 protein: CSAQPPGQGLGEQYF

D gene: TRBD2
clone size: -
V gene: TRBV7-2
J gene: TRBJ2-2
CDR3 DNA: TGTGCCAGCAGCTCCCCGGTCGGACTAGCGGGAACCGGGGAGCTGTTTTTT
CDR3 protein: CASSSPVGLAGTGELFF

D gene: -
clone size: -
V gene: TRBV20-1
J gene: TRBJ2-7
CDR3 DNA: TGCAGTGCAGAAGGCATTGACACCTACGAGCAGTACTTC
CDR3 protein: CSAEGIDTYEQYF

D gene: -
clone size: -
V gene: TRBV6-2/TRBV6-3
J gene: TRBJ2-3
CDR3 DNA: TGTGCCAGCAGTCTCCACGTAGTGACAGATACGCAGTATTTT
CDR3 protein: CASSLHVVTDTQYF

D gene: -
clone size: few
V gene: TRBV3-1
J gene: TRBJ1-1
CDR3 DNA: TGTGCCAGCAGCCGGGGGATAACTGAAGCTTTCTTT
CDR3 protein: CASSRGITEAFF

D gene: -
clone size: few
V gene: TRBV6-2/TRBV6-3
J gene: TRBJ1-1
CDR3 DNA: TGTGCCAGCAGTTACCGTCGGGGGACGGGGAACACTGAAGCTTTCTTT
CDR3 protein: CASSYRRGTGNTEAFF

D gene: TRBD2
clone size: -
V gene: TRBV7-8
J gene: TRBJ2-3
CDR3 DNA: TGTGCCAGCAGCTTAGTCCGAGTAGCGGGGGGCACAGATACGCAGTATTTT
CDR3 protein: CASSLVRVAGGTDTQYF

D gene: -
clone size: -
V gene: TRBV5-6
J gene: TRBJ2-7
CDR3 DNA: TGTGCCAGCAGCTTGGTGGAGAGGCTAGCCCCCACCGAGCAGTACTTC
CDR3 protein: CASSLVERLAPTEQYF

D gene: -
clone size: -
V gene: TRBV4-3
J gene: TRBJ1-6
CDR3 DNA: TGCGCCAGCAGCCAAGATGCCAGAACCAATTCACCCCTCCACTTT
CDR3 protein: CASSQDARTNSPLHF

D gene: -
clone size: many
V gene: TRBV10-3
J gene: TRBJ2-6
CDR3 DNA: TGTGCCATCAGTGAGTCTTCGAGCAGCTCTGGGGCCAACGTCCTGACTTTC
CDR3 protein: CAISESSSSSGANVLTF

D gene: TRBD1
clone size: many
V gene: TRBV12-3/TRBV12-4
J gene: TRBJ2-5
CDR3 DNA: TGTGCCAGCAGTTCTACAGGGGCCCAAGAGACCCAGTACTTC
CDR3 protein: CASSSTGAQETQYF

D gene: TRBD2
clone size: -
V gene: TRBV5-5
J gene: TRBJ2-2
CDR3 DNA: TGTGCCAGCAGCTTGGAAGGCGGGAGCCGCGGGGAGCTGTTTTTT
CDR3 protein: CASSLEGGSRGELFF

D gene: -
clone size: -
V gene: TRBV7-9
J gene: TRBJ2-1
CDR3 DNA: TGTGCCAGCAGCTCGACCGGACTCTCCAATGAGCAGTTCTTC
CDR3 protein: CASSSTGLSNEQFF

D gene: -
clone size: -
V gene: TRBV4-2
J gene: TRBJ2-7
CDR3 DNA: TGTGCCAGCAGCCAAGTCGGTATGGGGGCAACCTACGAGCAGTACTTC
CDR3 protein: CASSQVGMGATYEQYF

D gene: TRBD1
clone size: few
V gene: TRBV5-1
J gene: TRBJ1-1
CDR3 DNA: TGCGCCAGCACAAGAACGACAGGGGGATTGATGAACACTGAAGCTTTCTTT
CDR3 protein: CASTRTTGGLMNTEAFF

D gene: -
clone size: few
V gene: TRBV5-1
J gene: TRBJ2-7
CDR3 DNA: TGCGCCAGCCACGCGGGGGGACAGACCTACGAGCAGTACTTC
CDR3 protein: CASHAGGQTYEQYF

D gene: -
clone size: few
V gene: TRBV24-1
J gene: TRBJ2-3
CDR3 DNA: TGTGCCACCAGTGCTGCGCCAGGGGTCCCAAGCACAGATACGCAGTATTTT
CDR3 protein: CATSAAPGVPSTDTQYF

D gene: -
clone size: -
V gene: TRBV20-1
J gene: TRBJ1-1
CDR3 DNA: TGCAGTGCTAGAGATGCGCGACAGGCCCTGGGACCGAACACTGAAGCTTTCTTT
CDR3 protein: CSARDARQALGPNTEAFF

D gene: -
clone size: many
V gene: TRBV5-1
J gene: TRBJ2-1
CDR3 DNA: TGCGCCAGCAGCAACTTGACTAGGGTCAATGAGCAGTTCTTC
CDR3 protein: CASSNLTRVNEQFF

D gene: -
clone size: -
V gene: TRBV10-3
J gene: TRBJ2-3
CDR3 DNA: TGTGCCATCAGTGAGTCTGTAGTAACAGATACGCAGTATTTT
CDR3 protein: CAISESVVTDTQYF

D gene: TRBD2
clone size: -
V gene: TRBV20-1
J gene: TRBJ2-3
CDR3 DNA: TGCAGTGTCTATAGCGGGGGGCCAACAGATACGCAGTATTTT
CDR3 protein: CSVYSGGPTDTQYF

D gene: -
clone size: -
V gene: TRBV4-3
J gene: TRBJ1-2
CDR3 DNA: TGCGCCAGCAGCCAACTTCAGGGCTCCTATGGCTACACCTTC
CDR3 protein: CASSQLQGSYGYTF

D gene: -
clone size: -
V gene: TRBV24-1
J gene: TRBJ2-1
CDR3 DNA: TGTGCCACAAGAGGGTATGGAAATGAGCAGTTCTTC
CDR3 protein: CATRGYGNEQFF

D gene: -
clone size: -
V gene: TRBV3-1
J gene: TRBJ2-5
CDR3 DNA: TGTGCCAGCAGCCAGGGGGCCCCCCAAGAGACCCAGTACTTC
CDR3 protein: CASSQGAPQETQYF

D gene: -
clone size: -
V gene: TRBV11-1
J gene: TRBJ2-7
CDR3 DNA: TGTGCCAGCAGCTCAACGGGCGGGACCGCTGAACTCACCTACGAGCAGTACTTC
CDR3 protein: CASSSTGGTAELTYEQYF

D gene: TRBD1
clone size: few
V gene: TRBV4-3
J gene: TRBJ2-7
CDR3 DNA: TGCGCCAGCAGCCAAGGACTGGGACAGGGGATGGGGCGGCCCTACGAGCAGTACTTC
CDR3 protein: CASSQGLGQGMGRPYEQYF

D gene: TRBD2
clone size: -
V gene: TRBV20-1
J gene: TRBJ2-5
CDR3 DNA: TGCAGTGCTAGAGATCGCCCAGCGGGGAGAGAGACCCAGTACTTC
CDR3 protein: CSARDRPAGRETQYF